These 17 T cell receptor beta chains share one sample of origin, sequenced in a study of vaccination and CD4 T cells after COVID-19. The Oncomine TCR Beta short-read assay sequenced DNA from cultured CD4+ T cells. From the PCR reads, TCRdb called clonotypes with MiXCR, one entry per CDR3 protein. The data contain 20,000 to 25,000 distinct CDR3 sequences, roughly 71% of them singletons. Documented treatment: roughly 10-day PBMC culture with coronavirus spike peptide pools or control peptides (ViraFEST assay). These receptors have no known antigen. The sequences come from CD4+ T cells from blood, cultured in vitro, collected after SARS-CoV-2 vaccination. Source of these receptors: a human donor who received a COVID-19 vaccine.

This clonotype was detected only a few times. This chain connects TRBV20-1 to TRBJ1-6; a weak D match, TRBD1 (6 bases). Trimming took off 0 bases at V and 9 bases at J, with 24 bases between the two ends. Germline values: CDR1 DFQATT, CDR2 SNEGSKA (reference sequence). The length of the CDR3 is 18 residues. CDR3 region: CSARDGGLGAGIGSPLHF. DNA of the CDR3: TGCAGTGCTAGAGATGGGGGCCTAGGGGCCGGAATAGGTTCACCCCTCCACTTT.

The chain recombines TRBV19 with TRBJ1-6; D gene uncertain. The CDR3 has 14 amino acids. Germline V gene data show CDR1 as LNHDA and CDR2 as SQIVND (reference sequence). The V end was cut by 5 bases, the J end by 8 bases, with 13 bases between. The CDR3 protein is CASSPSGRDSPLHF. CDR3 DNA: TGTGCCAGTAGTCCCTCGGGTCGGGATTCACCCCTCCACTTT.

J is TRBJ1-2 and V is TRBV6-4; TRBD1 agrees at 10 bases. V shed 6 bases, J shed 8 bases, and the junction held 9 bases outside the gene matches. CDR1 and CDR2 from the germline V gene are MRHNA and SNTAGT. CDR3 length: 14 residues. The CDR3 loop is CASSPRQGALGYTF. CDR3 coding DNA: TGTGCCAGCAGCCCAAGACAGGGGGCTCTGGGCTACACCTTC.

The V call is TRBV12-3 or TRBV12-4, the J call TRBJ1-2; tentatively, D is TRBD1 (5 bases). CDR3 length: 14 residues. Deletions cut 5 bases from V and 4 bases from J, with 14 bases between. This chain's CDR3 is CASSVSGTFYGYTF. CDR3 DNA sequence: TGTGCCAGCAGTGTATCAGGGACTTTCTATGGCTACACCTTC.

The chain is built from TRBV30 and TRBJ2-4; 9 bases map to TRBD2. V trimming: 3 bases; J trimming: 1 base; junction bases outside the gene matches: 4. CDR1 GTSNPN and CDR2 SVGIG come from the germline V gene (reference sequence). This CDR3 is built from 15 residues. CDR3 loop: CAWSAGGAAKNIQYF. CDR3 DNA: TGTGCCTGGAGCGCGGGGGGGGCCGCCAAAAACATTCAGTACTTC.

The chain joins TRBV24-1 to TRBJ1-1; D might be TRBD1 (5 bases). The CDR3 spans 13 residues. The ends were cut back, 9 bases at V and 0 bases at J, with 10 bases in the middle. CDR1 and CDR2 from the germline V gene are KGHDR and SFDVKD. The CDR3 coding sequence is TGTGCCACCTGGGGCAGGATGAACACTGAAGCTTTCTTT. It specifies CATWGRMNTEAFF.

This clonotype was recorded only once. The chain links TRBV7-9 to TRBJ1-1; unclear D gene. Trimming left V 4 bases short and J 5 bases short, with 14 bases between. CDR3 length equals 14 residues. The germline V gene has CDR1 SEHNR and CDR2 FQNEAQ (reference sequence). For the CDR3, the DNA is TGTGCCAGCAGCTCAACGGACCGCGAAACTGAAGCTTTCTTT. Translated, it gives CASSSTDRETEAFF.

V gene TRBV6-1 combines with J gene TRBJ1-2, with D uncertain. The ends were cut back, 1 base at V and 6 bases at J, with 12 bases in the middle. The CDR3 is 14 amino acids. Germline V CDR1 and CDR2: MNHNS, SASEGT. The DNA for the CDR3 is TGTGCCAGCAGTGAAGTGGTATCGTGGGATGGCTACACCTTC. Protein product: CASSEVVSWDGYTF.

The chain combines TRBV7-8 with TRBJ2-7, with 12 bases identical to TRBD2. Germline loops: CDR1 SGHVS, CDR2 FQNEAQ. The CDR3 is 20 amino acids. The junction had 13 bases not matched to a gene; V was cut back by 1 base and J by 0 bases. For the CDR3, the DNA is TGTGCCAGCAGCTTAGTCGCGACTAGCGGGGGATACGAGAGCTCCTACGAGCAGTACTTC. As protein: CASSLVATSGGYESSYEQYF.

This clonotype was seen a handful of times. J is TRBJ2-3 and V is TRBV14; the D gene is possibly TRBD1 (6 bases). Germline loops: CDR1 SGHDN, CDR2 FVKESK. The CDR3 has 15 amino acids. The germline V and J ends were trimmed by 2 bases and 0 bases, with 9 bases remaining between them. In DNA form, the CDR3 reads TGTGCCAGCAGCCAACAGGGGTATAGCACAGATACGCAGTATTTT. Amino acids: CASSQQGYSTDTQYF.

The rearrangement links TRBV18 to TRBJ2-5; D is perhaps TRBD2 (5 bases). The CDR3 runs 15 residues. V lost 3 bases and J 4 bases, leaving 15 bases between the germline ends. Germline V gene data show CDR1 as KGHSH and CDR2 as LQKENI. CDR3 bases: TGTGCCAGCTCACCGGACCTCCTAGAGGGAGAGACCCAGTACTTC. As protein: CASSPDLLEGETQYF.

This clonotype appeared a single time. The chain joins TRBV7-9 to TRBJ2-3; D remains ambiguous. CDR3 length equals 15 residues. Germline-derived CDR1 and CDR2 are SEHNR and FQNEAQ (reference sequence). V lost 5 bases and J 6 bases, leaving 18 bases between the germline ends. The CDR3 sequence is CASSVMREWLDTQYF. Here the CDR3 DNA reads TGTGCCAGCAGCGTGATGAGAGAATGGCTCGATACGCAGTATTTT. The complete variable domain, with remaining parts taken from reference TRBV7-9 and TRBJ2-3, reads DTGVSQNPRHKITKRGQNVTFRCDPISEHNRLYWYRQTLGQGPEFLTYFQNEAQLEKSRLLSDRFSAERPKGSFSTLEIQRTEQGDSAMYLCASSVMREWLDTQYFGPGTRLTVL.

The chain has TRBV5-1 and TRBJ2-7; 9 nucleotides line up with TRBD1. V shed 2 bases, J shed 4 bases, and the junction held 7 bases outside the gene matches. The CDR3 covers 15 residues. Germline V CDR1 and CDR2: SGHRS, YFSETQ. In DNA, the CDR3 is TGCGCCAGCAGCTTAGATGGACAGGGGCTATACGAGCAGTACTTC. It yields the protein CASSLDGQGLYEQYF. Supplemented by reference TRBV5-1 and TRBJ2-7, the full variable domain reads KAGVTQTPRYLIKTRGQQVTLSCSPISGHRSVSWYQQTPGQGLQFLFEYFSETQRNKGNFPGRFSGRQFSNSRSEMNVSTLELGDSALYLCASSLDGQGLYEQYFGPGTRLTVT.

This clonotype was picked up a small number of times. The chain employs TRBV11-3 and TRBJ2-7; D gene ambiguous. This CDR3 contains 13 residues. Germline CDR1 and CDR2: SGHNT and YENEEA. The V and J ends lost 1 base and 5 bases respectively, with 9 bases between them. The CDR3 DNA reads TGTGCCAGCAGCTTAGGCAGGAACCACGAGCAGTACTTC. It encodes CASSLGRNHEQYF.

This clonotype was found once. V and J are TRBV24-1 and TRBJ2-1; D is ambiguous. Germline V gives CDR1 KGHDR, CDR2 SFDVKD. Between the trimmed V and J ends, which lost 7 bases and 2 bases, there was a span of 8 bases. CDR3 size: 13 residues. The CDR3: CATRADTYNEQFF. Here the CDR3 DNA reads TGTGCCACCAGAGCTGATACCTACAATGAGCAGTTCTTC.

The chain couples TRBV30 to TRBJ1-1; D perhaps matches TRBD1 (5 bases). The V end was cut by 3 bases, the J end by 3 bases, with 11 bases between. This CDR3 region has 13 residues. From germline, CDR1 is GTSNPN and CDR2 SVGIG (reference sequence). The CDR3 nucleotides read TGTGCCTGGAGCCCGGGGGAGGACACTGAAGCTTTCTTT. Its translation is CAWSPGEDTEAFF.

The sample holds a few counts of this clonotype. The chain couples TRBV30 to TRBJ1-1, with TRBD1 as a possible D gene (5 bases). V lost 0 bases to trimming and J lost 3 bases, with 11 bases between them. The CDR3 loop spans 14 amino acids. Germline V gives CDR1 GTSNPN, CDR2 SVGIG (reference sequence). CDR3 residues: CAWSVAGGDTEAFF. In DNA, the CDR3 is TGTGCCTGGAGTGTAGCGGGGGGGGACACTGAAGCTTTCTTT. Supplemented by reference TRBV30 and TRBJ1-1, the full variable domain reads SQTIHQWPATLVQPVGSPLSLECTVEGTSNPNLYWYRQAAGRGLQLLFYSVGIGQISSEVPQNLSASRPQDRQFILSSKKLLLSDSGFYLCAWSVAGGDTEAFFGQGTRLTVV.